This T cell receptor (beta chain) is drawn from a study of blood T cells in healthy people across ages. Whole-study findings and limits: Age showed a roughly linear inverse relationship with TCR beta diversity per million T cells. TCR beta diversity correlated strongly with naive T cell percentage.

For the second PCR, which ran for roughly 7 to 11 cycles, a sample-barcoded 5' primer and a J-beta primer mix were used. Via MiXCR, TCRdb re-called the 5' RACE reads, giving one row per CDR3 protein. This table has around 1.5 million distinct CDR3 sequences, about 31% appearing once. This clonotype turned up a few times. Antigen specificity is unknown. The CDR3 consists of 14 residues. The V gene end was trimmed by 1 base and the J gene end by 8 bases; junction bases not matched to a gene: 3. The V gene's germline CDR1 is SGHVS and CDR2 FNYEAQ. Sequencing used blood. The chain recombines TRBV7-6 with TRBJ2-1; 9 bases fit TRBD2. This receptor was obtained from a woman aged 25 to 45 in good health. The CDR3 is CASSLGGRAHEQFF. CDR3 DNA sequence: TGTGCCAGCAGCTTAGGCGGGAGGGCACATGAGCAGTTCTTC.